The rows below give T cell receptor beta chains drawn from one sample of a study of blood T cell repertoires in COVID-19. Clones were sequenced by immunoSEQ multiplex PCR, and TCRdb holds only the in-frame ones, with some missing. The sample carries about 240,000 clones, 75% to 85% recorded once. Material: peripheral blood. The receptors were sampled from a human donor in a cohort sampled during active COVID-19. Both conserved end residues are part of each CDR3. The D gene is left open where the match is weak. Size is omitted from some rows. Given values are once, few, many or a class for expanded clones.

j_call,v_call,d_call,clone_size,cdr3_nt,cdr3_aa
TRBJ1-1,TRBV6-5,NA,NA,TGTGCCAGCAGTTACAGTTCTGCAGGGCGTCCTGAAGCTTTCTTT,CASSYSSAGRPEAFF
TRBJ2-5,TRBV9,NA,NA,TGTGCCAGCAGCGTCCGGGACACACGCGAGACCCAGTACTTC,CASSVRDTRETQYF
TRBJ1-2,TRBV12-5,NA,NA,TGTGCTAGTGGTCCCCTAGTGAGAAGCTATGGCTACACCTTC,CASGPLVRSYGYTF
TRBJ2-3,TRBV7-9,TRBD2,NA,TGTGCCAGCAGTCAGGAGGTAGCGGGCCTCACAGATACGCAGTATTTT,CASSQEVAGLTDTQYF
TRBJ2-7,TRBV5-1,NA,NA,TGCGCCAGCAGCTCCCGGACAGTCCTCTACGAGCAGTACTTC,CASSSRTVLYEQYF
TRBJ2-5,TRBV5-4,TRBD2,once,TGTGCCAGCAGCCGTGGACTAGCGGGACGAGAGACCCAGTACTTC,CASSRGLAGRETQYF
TRBJ2-5,TRBV7-7,NA,NA,TGTGCTAGCAGCTTAGTCGGCGGTTCACAAGAGACCCAGTACTTC,CASSLVGGSQETQYF
TRBJ2-7,TRBV27,TRBD1,NA,TGTGCCAGCAGTTTATCCGGAAGGGGGCGAGGCGAGCAGTACTTC,CASSLSGRGRGEQYF
TRBJ1-2,TRBV18,NA,NA,TGTGCCAGCTCACCATCGGGTCAGGGTTATGGCTACACCTTC,CASSPSGQGYGYTF
TRBJ1-5,TRBV20-1,NA,NA,TGCAGTGCTAGTCGGGTTAACGGCAATCAGCCCCAGCATTTT,CSASRVNGNQPQHF
TRBJ1-2,TRBV6-2/TRBV6-3,TRBD1,NA,TGTGCCAGCAGTTGGGACAGGTCGATATACACCTTC,CASSWDRSIYTF
TRBJ2-7,TRBV27,TRBD2,NA,TGTGCCAGCAGATGGACTAGCGGGAACAAGCAGTACTTC,CASRWTSGNKQYF
TRBJ2-7,TRBV24-1,TRBD1,NA,TGTGCCACCAGTGCCAGGGGGTCCCTCGACGAGCAGTACTTC,CATSARGSLDEQYF
TRBJ2-5,TRBV5-4,TRBD1,NA,TGTGCCAGCAGTCGCTATACAGGGGGCGCTGGGGAGACCCAGTACTTC,CASSRYTGGAGETQYF
TRBJ2-7,TRBV7-6,TRBD2,few,TGTGCCAGCAGCTCGCTTGGACTAGCGGGAGGCGAGCAGTACTTC,CASSSLGLAGGEQYF
TRBJ2-1,TRBV24-1,TRBD2,few,TGTGCCACCAGTGATTTTGAAGGGGCGGGAGATAATGAGCAGTTCTTC,CATSDFEGAGDNEQFF
TRBJ1-2,TRBV10-2,NA,once,TGCGCCAGCACAGACAGAAATAACTATGGCTACACCTTC,CASTDRNNYGYTF
TRBJ2-5,TRBV5-1,NA,NA,TGCGCCAGCAGCTTATCGACAGGCCTACAAGAGACCCAGTACTTC,CASSLSTGLQETQYF
TRBJ2-6,TRBV4-1,NA,NA,TGCGCCAGCAGCCTCGGGACTCGGACGGGGAGCTCTGGGGCCAACGTCCTGACTTTC,CASSLGTRTGSSGANVLTF
TRBJ1-1,TRBV9,NA,NA,TGTGCCAGCAGCTACGGGGTAAACACTGAAGCTTTCTTT,CASSYGVNTEAFF
TRBJ2-5,TRBV2,TRBD1,NA,TGTGCCAGCAGCCGCGACAGGGTAGCGGAGACCCAGTACTTC,CASSRDRVAETQYF
TRBJ2-2,TRBV7-8,NA,few,TGTGCCAGCAGCTTAGGTGTCGGCGGGGAGCTGTTTTTT,CASSLGVGGELFF
TRBJ2-3,TRBV4-1,NA,NA,TGCGCCAGCAGCCAAGGCCCCGGTTCCTCTAGCACAGATACGCAGTATTTT,CASSQGPGSSSTDTQYF
TRBJ2-4,TRBV7-9,TRBD1,NA,TGTGCCAGCAGCCGGACAGGGGGCTCAAAAAACATTCAGTACTTC,CASSRTGGSKNIQYF
TRBJ2-2,TRBV29-1,NA,NA,TGCAGCGTTGAGGTCTACGGCAGGGGCACCGGGGAGCTGTTTTTT,CSVEVYGRGTGELFF
TRBJ1-5,TRBV19,TRBD1,once,TGTGCCAGTAGCACTGACAGGGTTGGGCAGCCCCAGCATTTT,CASSTDRVGQPQHF
TRBJ1-4,TRBV7-9,NA,NA,TGTGCCAGCAGCTTACGGGCCCAGGGAAGGGAAAAACTGTTTTTT,CASSLRAQGREKLFF
TRBJ2-1,TRBV9,TRBD1,once,TGTGCCAGCAGCGGTCGACAGGGGACCTACAATGAGCAGTTCTTC,CASSGRQGTYNEQFF
TRBJ1-4,TRBV18,TRBD1,once,TGTGCCAGCTCACCACCCGGACAGGGGGACGAAAAACTGTTTTTT,CASSPPGQGDEKLFF
TRBJ2-1,TRBV3-1/TRBV3-2,NA,NA,TGTGCCAGCAGTCCTTCTTCGAGCTCCTACAATGAGCAGTTCTTC,CASSPSSSSYNEQFF
TRBJ2-1,TRBV27,TRBD2,NA,TGTGCCAGCAGTTTTTTAGCGGGGGCTAGCGGGGTTGATGAGCAGTTCTTC,CASSFLAGASGVDEQFF
TRBJ1-2,TRBV5-6,NA,NA,TGTGCCAGCAGCTTGGGGCAGGGTAAAGGCTATGGCTACACCTTC,CASSLGQGKGYGYTF
TRBJ1-5,TRBV18,TRBD1,NA,TGTGCCAGCTCACCGACAGGGGGAGAACAGCCCCAGCATTTT,CASSPTGGEQPQHF
TRBJ2-1,TRBV5-1,TRBD2,NA,TGCGCCAGCAGCTCCAAAATCGGGACTAGATCCTACAATGAGCAGTTCTTC,CASSSKIGTRSYNEQFF
TRBJ1-2,TRBV6-1,TRBD1,few,TGTGCCAGCAGTGAAGCCGAAACAGGGGCTAACTATGGCTACACCTTC,CASSEAETGANYGYTF
TRBJ2-5,TRBV24-1,NA,NA,TGTGCCACCAGTGACTGGGCGGAGACCCAGTACTTC,CATSDWAETQYF
TRBJ1-4,TRBV3-1/TRBV3-2,TRBD1,NA,TGTGCCAGCGGGGACAGAGGGTATAATGAAAAACTGTTTTTT,CASGDRGYNEKLFF
TRBJ1-4,TRBV2,TRBD1,NA,TGTGCCAGCAGACTGTCAGGGACAGGGTATGAAAAACTGTTTTTT,CASRLSGTGYEKLFF
TRBJ1-2,TRBV4-2,TRBD1,few,TGTGCCAGCAGCCAAGCCTTAGGACAGGGAGATGGCTACACCTTC,CASSQALGQGDGYTF
TRBJ2-1,TRBV18,NA,NA,TGTGCCAGCTCACCCGTGGCTAGCGTATACAATGAGCAGTTCTTC,CASSPVASVYNEQFF
TRBJ1-2,TRBV12-3/TRBV12-4,NA,once,TGTGCCAGCAGCCCCGACATTGGCTATGGCTACACCTTC,CASSPDIGYGYTF
TRBJ2-1,TRBV18,TRBD1,NA,TGTGCCAGCTCACCGACAGGGAAGTACAATGAGCAGTTCTTC,CASSPTGKYNEQFF
TRBJ1-1,TRBV27,NA,NA,TGTGCCAGCAGTTTTCAAATGACAGGGAACACTGAAGCTTTCTTT,CASSFQMTGNTEAFF
TRBJ1-1,TRBV7-9,TRBD1,NA,TGTGCCAGCAGCCATTTACAGGGGACGGACACTGAAGCTTTCTTT,CASSHLQGTDTEAFF
TRBJ1-2,TRBV6-5,TRBD1,NA,TGTGCCAGCAGTAACTACAGGGGGGTGGGCTACACCTTC,CASSNYRGVGYTF
TRBJ2-3,TRBV25-1,TRBD2,once,TGTGCCAGCGACAGTTCCGGGGGGGATACGCAGTATTTT,CASDSSGGDTQYF
TRBJ2-7,TRBV29-1,NA,NA,TGCAGCGTTGTCGGGTTTAACTCCTACGAGCAGTACTTC,CSVVGFNSYEQYF
TRBJ1-2,TRBV27,NA,NA,TGTGCCAGCAGTAACATTCCAGGGTGGTATGGCTACACCTTC,CASSNIPGWYGYTF
TRBJ2-5,TRBV5-6,NA,NA,TGTGCCAGCAGCGCGAGTTACGAGACCCAGTACTTC,CASSASYETQYF
TRBJ2-1,TRBV12-3/TRBV12-4,NA,NA,TGTGCCAGCAGTTTAGCGACTGGGTATGAGCAGTTCTTC,CASSLATGYEQFF
TRBJ2-2,TRBV19,NA,NA,TGTGCCAGTAGTCTTTCCGGGAAGAACACCGGGGAGCTGTTTTTT,CASSLSGKNTGELFF
TRBJ2-5,TRBV27,NA,NA,TGTGCCAGCAGTTTATCGGGAGCAGAGACCCAGTACTTC,CASSLSGAETQYF
TRBJ2-1,TRBV10-3,NA,NA,TGTGCCACCTGGAACAGGGAAAACAATGAGCAGTTCTTC,CATWNRENNEQFF
TRBJ2-7,TRBV4-2,NA,NA,TGTGCCAGCAGCCAAGTCCTGTCCTACGAGCAGTACTTC,CASSQVLSYEQYF
TRBJ2-3,TRBV11-2,TRBD1,once,TGTGCCAGCAGCTTTCGGACAGGAAACACAGATACGCAGTATTTT,CASSFRTGNTDTQYF